The source of this T cell receptor beta chain is a study of T cell responses to AZD1222 COVID-19 vaccine. Study-wide findings and caveats: The study sampled repertoires only after the peak T cell response.

Produced via immunoSEQ multiplex PCR; TCRdb's table is partial and in-frame only. The repertoire has fewer than 200,000 clones, about 91% of them found once; the top ten carry about 4%. CDR1 and CDR2 from the germline V gene are LNHDA and SQIVND (reference sequence). This CDR3 comprises 13 residues. Trimming took off 6 bases at V and 5 bases at J, with 11 bases between the two ends. Regarding this clone: Its target is unknown.

The receptor's source is an adult in good health. Sequencing used peripheral blood, obtained on day 0 of MenACWY control vaccination. The V gene is TRBV19, the J gene TRBJ2-1, with a possible D match to TRBD2 (6 bases). This chain's CDR3 is CASSTGDDNEQFF. The CDR3 bases are TGTGCCAGTAGCACGGGAGACGACAATGAGCAGTTCTTC.